A single T cell receptor (beta chain) is shown here with its context. Its cognate antigen is unknown. Profiling relied on immunoSEQ multiplex PCR, and the TCRdb table lists in-frame clones only, not all of them. The sample has 2 million to 2.5 million clones; approximately 95% are singletons. The data were obtained in a study of shared clonotypes between healthy human individuals. Study-wide context: For every donor, three CD4 naive, three CD4 memory, two CD8 naive and one CD8 memory plates were used. Points from the study as a whole: Some clonotypes were shared by all four sorted-subset donors, while others were not shared. The non-shared ones had lower generation probabilities than the shared ones.

The CDR3 length is 12 residues. V was clipped by 5 bases and J by 7 bases, with 9 bases between them. Per germline, CDR1 SGHTA and CDR2 FQGNSA. This receptor was taken from a man aged 18 to 29 in good health. The V and J genes are TRBV7-2 and TRBJ2-1; D uncertain. Sequences were obtained from naive CD4+ T cells sorted from blood. Subset reported: CD45RA+ positively selected. The CDR3 here is CASSLDGNEQFF. As DNA, the CDR3 is TGTGCCAGCAGCCTGGATGGGAATGAGCAGTTCTTC.